This T cell receptor (beta chain) originates from a study of T cell responses to AZD1222 COVID-19 vaccine. The germline V and J ends were trimmed by 3 bases and 7 bases, with 16 bases remaining between them. The germline V gene encodes CDR1 LNHDA and CDR2 SQIVND (reference sequence). This CDR3 has 15 residues. Profiled with immunoSEQ multiplex PCR; TCRdb holds only in-frame clones, not every one. The sample holds about 110,000 clones; roughly 87% are singletons and the top ten take around 8%. Whole-study findings and limits: Only a handful of AZD1222 recipients tested seropositive at baseline.

With respect to this clone: The antigen is unknown.

The rearrangement joins TRBV19 to TRBJ2-1, with D maybe TRBD1 (5 bases). The sequence derives from an adult who received the AZD1222 COVID-19 vaccine. The material sequenced was peripheral blood, taken 28 days after the second AZD1222 dose. Here the CDR3 DNA reads TGTGCCAGTAGTATTGGGGCTGGGCTTACAAATGAGCAGTTCTTC. It codes for CASSIGAGLTNEQFF.